The text below deals with one TCR beta chain. The junction and the germline gene differ at one end; a read error may be behind it. TCRdb reanalysed the reads using MiXCR and keeps one entry per CDR3 protein. The sample contains under 150,000 distinct CDR3 sequences, 8% to 9% of which appear only once. These data belong to a study of T cell repertoires in cytomegalovirus infection. Germline CDR1 and CDR2: SNHLY and FYNNEI. The CDR3 consists of 13 residues. The chain couples TRBV2 to TRBJ1-1; TRBD1 matches 8 bases. The TCR comes from a human donor in good health (CMV status not recorded). Some clones in this sample may be carry-over from other donors' samples. Source material: PBMCs. The CDR3 nucleotides read TGTGCCATCACGCCTCAGGGGGCCACTGAAGCTTTATTT. Protein product: CAITPQGATEALF.